Below are 13 T cell receptor beta chains sequenced from a single sample in a study of response to subunit inactivated influenza vaccine. TCRdb reanalysed the RT-PCR reads using MiXCR and keeps one entry per CDR3 protein. The repertoire consists of fewer than 350,000 distinct CDR3 sequences, with 21% occurring once and the leading ten covering roughly 10%. The sample in question was PBMCs from blood, obtained about 20 months after vaccination. These receptors were collected from a man aged 50 to 75 who received an inactivated influenza vaccine.

This clonotype was picked up a small number of times. The DNA of the CDR3 is TGCAGTGCTATGGAAGCGGGGAGCTTCACAGATACGCAGTATTTT. This codes for CSAMEAGSFTDTQYF. The V gene is TRBV20-1, the J gene TRBJ2-3; 7 bases match TRBD2. Germline CDR1 reads DFQATT; CDR2 reads SNEGSKA (reference sequence). This CDR3 comprises 15 residues. The V segment lost 4 bases and the J segment 2 bases; nucleotides outside the gene matches: 9.

The rearrangement links TRBV5-1 to TRBJ2-5; TRBD2 matches 10 bases. The length of the CDR3 is 16 residues. Per germline, CDR1 SGHRS and CDR2 YFSETQ. V shed 0 bases, J shed 5 bases, and the junction held 7 bases outside the gene matches. CDR3 sequence: CASSLAASGRGETQYF. The CDR3 DNA is TGCGCCAGCAGCTTGGCTGCTAGCGGGAGAGGGGAGACCCAGTACTTC.

This chain uses TRBV21-1 with TRBJ2-7; the DNA was not used to check the table's D call, TRBD1. TRBV21-1 is reported as a pseudogene. The CDR3 runs 16 residues. The CDR3 loop reads CASSKAGSGTDPEQYF. DNA of the CDR3: TGTGCCAGCAGCAAAGCCGGATCGGGGACGGATCCTGAGCAGTACTTC.

The rearrangement joins TRBV25-1 to TRBJ2-7, with TRBD1 as a possible D gene (6 bases). Trimming stripped 5 bases from V and 6 bases from J, with 14 bases between. Germline lookup yields CDR1 MGHDK and CDR2 SYGVNS. This CDR3 spans 13 amino acids. The CDR3 loop reads CASSYTRGSEQYF. The CDR3 DNA is TGTGCCAGCAGTTACACCAGGGGTTCCGAGCAGTACTTC.

This chain joins TRBV12-3 or TRBV12-4 and TRBJ1-3, with a weak D call TRBD1 (5 bases). Trimming removed 6 bases from V and 4 bases from J, with 13 bases in between. The CDR3 runs to 14 residues. CDR3 region: CASRRDRRGNTIYF. The CDR3 DNA follows: TGTGCCAGCAGACGGGACCGAAGGGGAAACACCATATATTTT.

This rearrangement joins TRBV3-1 to TRBJ2-7; no clear D gene. Germline lookup yields CDR1 LGHDT and CDR2 YNNKEL (reference sequence). The length of the CDR3 is 16 residues. Trimming cost V 0 bases and J 0 bases, with 12 bases left between them. CDR3 sequence (DNA): TGTGCCAGCAGCCAAGATGGAAAGGCACTCTCCTACGAGCAGTACTTC. Protein sequence: CASSQDGKALSYEQYF.

As DNA, the CDR3 is TGTGCCAGCAGCCAAGAAGGGGAGGAGAATCAGCCCCAGCATTTT. Translating it yields CASSQEGEENQPQHF. V gene TRBV4-2 combines with J gene TRBJ1-5; possibly TRBD1 for D (5 bases). This CDR3 spans 15 amino acids. Germline V gives CDR1 LGHNA, CDR2 YNFKEQ. V shed 0 bases and J shed 4 bases, with 10 bases lying between them.

This clonotype has more than one count but fewer than ten. The chain is built from TRBV7-9 and TRBJ1-5, with D uncertain. Germline V gives CDR1 SEHNR, CDR2 FQNEAQ (reference sequence). V dropped 3 bases and J dropped 5 bases, with 8 bases sitting between them. The length of the CDR3 is 13 residues. CDR3 amino acids: CASSLHPDQPQHF. Here the CDR3 DNA reads TGTGCCAGCAGCTTGCATCCAGATCAGCCCCAGCATTTT.

The table lists this clonotype with a few counts. This chain joins TRBV30 and TRBJ2-7; no reliable D call. Trimming pared 3 bases from V and 0 bases from J, leaving 15 bases between. This CDR3 region has 15 residues. CDR1 and CDR2 from the germline V gene are GTSNPN and SVGIG (reference sequence). The CDR3 loop is CAWRKGRFFSYEQYF. The CDR3 DNA follows: TGTGCCTGGAGGAAAGGCAGATTCTTCTCCTACGAGCAGTACTTC.

This clonotype appeared a few times. The chain couples TRBV5-1 to TRBJ2-3, with TRBD2 matching over 7 bases. CDR1 is SGHRS and CDR2 is YFSETQ in the germline V gene. The trim removed 1 base at V and 7 bases at J, leaving 6 bases unmatched. The length of the CDR3 is 14 residues. The CDR3 loop is CASSLPGGENTQYF. In DNA form, the CDR3 reads TGCGCCAGCAGCTTGCCGGGGGGAGAAAATACGCAGTATTTT.

The chain combines TRBV6-2 or TRBV6-3 with TRBJ1-1; D is ambiguous. The germline V gene has CDR1 MNHEY and CDR2 SVGEGT. The length of the CDR3 is 12 residues. V was trimmed by 2 bases and J by 7 bases, leaving 8 bases between them. CDR3 region: CASSYPGGEAFF. Written as DNA, the CDR3 is TGTGCCAGCAGTTACCCCGGTGGTGAAGCTTTCTTT.

Only a few counts were recorded for this clonotype. The rearrangement joins TRBV12-3 or TRBV12-4 to TRBJ1-1, with 8 bases that match TRBD1. Trimming removed 6 bases from V and 6 bases from J; junction bases left unmatched: 3. This CDR3 is built from 12 residues. In DNA, the CDR3 is TGTGCCAGCAGACCGGACAGGGCTGAAGCTTTCTTT. Protein sequence: CASRPDRAEAFF.

This clonotype was counted only a few times. The V gene is TRBV29-1, the J gene TRBJ2-7, with 13 bases aligning to TRBD2. CDR3 size: 16 residues. Germline assignment: CDR1 SQVTM and CDR2 ANQGSEA. With V trimmed by 1 base and J by 6 bases, 9 bases remained unmatched. The CDR3 bases are TGCAGCGTTGAAGCGAGGACTAGCGGGAGTAAATTCGAGCAGTACTTC. This gives the protein CSVEARTSGSKFEQYF.